The source of this TCR beta chain is a study of shared clonotypes between healthy human individuals. Study information: Per donor, CD8 memory used one plate, CD8 naive used two, CD4 memory used three and CD4 naive used three.

Genomic DNA of every subset was divided equally among multiple immunoSEQ plates. This table comes from immunoSEQ multiplex PCR, and its TCRdb copy is limited to in-frame clones, with some not included. Here the sample spans 700,000 or so clones, more than 70% being singletons. In germline, CDR1 is MNHNS, CDR2 SASEGT. After removal of 4 bases from V and 2 bases from J, the junction contained 8 bases not matched to a gene. The CDR3 runs 16 residues. Concerning this clone itself: The antigen is not known.

The study's findings and limits: Relative to memory subsets, naive subsets generally showed larger estimated richness. Rarefaction revealed incomplete sorted-subset sequencing despite large depth.

The sample was memory CD4+ T cells sorted from blood. Specified subset: CD45RA-negative fraction. This sequence joins TRBV6-1 and TRBJ2-7; 10 nucleotides line up with TRBD1. The receptor's source is a woman between 25 and 40 years old in good health. The CDR3 reads CASSGASGQGTYEQYF. The CDR3 DNA reads as TGTGCCAGCAGTGGGGCCTCGGGACAGGGGACCTACGAGCAGTACTTC.